This passage covers 5 T cell receptor beta chains from one sample sequenced in a study of T cells after posttransplantation cyclophosphamide (dated by TCRdb to the mid-2010s). The library was built by means of the immunoSEQ multiplex PCR assay. TCRdb stores this immuneACCESS table with in-frame sequences only. Part of the clones is absent; in the studies checked, under half of the shortfall reflects unresolved V genes, and no reason is known for the rest. The sample comprises some 31,000 clones, and every one was counted more than once. The ten largest make up over 4% of the sample. The specimen sequenced was PBMCs. All receptors derive from a woman aged 25 to 39 in good health and a related stem cell transplant donor.

This clone was recorded at least ten times. Written as DNA, the CDR3 is TGCGCCAGCAGCCAAGGGCTGCATTATAATTCACCCCTCCACTTT. Its protein is CASSQGLHYNSPLHF. The chain recombines TRBV4-3 with TRBJ1-6; D gene uncertain. This CDR3 contains 15 residues. The V end lost 1 base, the J end lost 4 bases, and 8 bases lay between the germline ends. Germline assignment: CDR1 LGHNA and CDR2 YSLEER.

In its sample, this clone was seen many times. The rearrangement joins TRBV6-5 to TRBJ1-1, with 7 bases aligning to TRBD1. CDR1 is MNHEY, CDR2 SVGAGI, per germline. The junction had 6 bases not matched to a gene; V was cut back by 2 bases and J by 0 bases. The CDR3 length is 16 residues. The CDR3 DNA is TGTGCCAGCAGTTACGGTCCCGGGACAGTGAACACTGAAGCTTTCTTT. Amino acid sequence: CASSYGPGTVNTEAFF.

The sample holds many counts of this clone. The rearrangement links TRBV2 to TRBJ2-2; D remains ambiguous. The CDR3 is 13 amino acids. From germline, CDR1 is SNHLY and CDR2 FYNNEI. Trimming stripped 8 bases from V and 5 bases from J, with 12 bases between. For the CDR3, the DNA is TGTGCCAGCCGAGTATTGAGGACCGGGGAGCTGTTTTTT. Translation: CASRVLRTGELFF.

The V and J genes are TRBV11-1 and TRBJ2-1; D is ambiguous. The CDR3 contains 13 residues. Trimming pared 6 bases from V and 4 bases from J, leaving 10 bases between. CDR1 is SGHAT, CDR2 FQDESV, per germline (reference sequence). For the CDR3, the DNA is TGTGCCAGCAGTGTAGCTGGGTACAATGAGCAGTTCTTC. Translation gives CASSVAGYNEQFF.

This clone was picked up many times. This chain connects TRBV28 to TRBJ1-2; 9 nucleotides align to TRBD1. Germline loops: CDR1 MDHEN, CDR2 SYDVKM. The V gene end was trimmed by 5 bases and the J gene end by 8 bases; junction bases not matched to a gene: 12. The CDR3 runs to 15 residues. The chain's CDR3 is CASSRPGQGARGYTF. CDR3 nucleotides: TGTGCCAGCAGTCGCCCGGGACAGGGTGCGAGGGGCTACACCTTC.